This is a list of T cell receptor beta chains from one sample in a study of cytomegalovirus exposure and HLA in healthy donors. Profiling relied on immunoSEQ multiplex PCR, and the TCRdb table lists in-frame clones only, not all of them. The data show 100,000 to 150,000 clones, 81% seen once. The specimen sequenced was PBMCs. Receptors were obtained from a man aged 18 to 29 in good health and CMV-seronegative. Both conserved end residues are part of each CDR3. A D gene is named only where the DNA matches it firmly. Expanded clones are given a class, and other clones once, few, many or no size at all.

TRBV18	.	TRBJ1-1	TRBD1	CASSRDRGDLWTEAFF	TGTGCCAGCTCACGGGACAGGGGGGATTTATGGACTGAAGCTTTCTTT
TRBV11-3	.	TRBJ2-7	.	CASSLPPDTTYEQYF	TGTGCCAGCAGCCTTCCTCCGGACACCACCTACGAGCAGTACTTC
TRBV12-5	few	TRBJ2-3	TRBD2	CASGISGGVTDTQYF	TGTGCTAGTGGTATAAGCGGGGGCGTTACAGATACGCAGTATTTT
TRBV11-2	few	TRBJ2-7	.	CASSPLRRISTYEQYF	TGTGCCAGCAGCCCGTTGAGGCGGATTTCTACCTACGAGCAGTACTTC
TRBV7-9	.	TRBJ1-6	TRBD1	CASSHGRTGHSSPLHF	TGTGCCAGCAGCCACGGAAGGACAGGGCATAGTTCACCCCTCCACTTT
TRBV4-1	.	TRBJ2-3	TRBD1	CASSQAPDRGEADTQYF	TGCGCCAGCAGCCAAGCCCCCGACAGGGGTGAAGCAGATACGCAGTATTTT
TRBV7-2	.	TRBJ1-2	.	CASSLIKGYTF	TGTGCCAGCAGCCTTATTAAAGGCTACACCTTC
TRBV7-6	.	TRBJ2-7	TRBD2	CASSLGWASGVHEQYF	TGTGCCAGCAGCTTAGGATGGGCTAGCGGGGTCCACGAGCAGTACTTC
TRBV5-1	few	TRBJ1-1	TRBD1	CASLEGQGNTEAFF	TGCGCCAGCTTGGAAGGACAGGGGAACACTGAAGCTTTCTTT
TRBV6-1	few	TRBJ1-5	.	CASSPTTGHDQPQHF	TGTGCCAGCAGCCCTACTACAGGGCACGACCAGCCCCAGCATTTT
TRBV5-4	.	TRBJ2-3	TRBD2	CASSLAGLGRPDTQYF	TGTGCCAGCAGCTTGGCCGGACTAGGTAGGCCAGATACGCAGTATTTT
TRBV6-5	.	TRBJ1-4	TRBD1	CASSKRQGVYEKLFF	TGTGCCAGCAGTAAAAGACAGGGGGTTTATGAAAAACTGTTTTTT
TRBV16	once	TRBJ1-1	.	CASSQSKRQGSTEAFF	TGTGCCAGCAGCCAATCGAAGAGGCAGGGGAGCACTGAAGCTTTCTTT
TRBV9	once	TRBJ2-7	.	CASSPRQDNYEQYF	TGTGCCAGCAGCCCACGACAGGATAACTACGAGCAGTACTTC
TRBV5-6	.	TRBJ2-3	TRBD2	CASSEVGTSGSDTQYF	TGTGCCAGCAGCGAGGTGGGGACTAGCGGATCAGATACGCAGTATTTT
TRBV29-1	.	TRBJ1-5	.	CSVGGTKGQPQHF	TGCAGCGTCGGAGGGACTAAAGGGCAGCCCCAGCATTTT
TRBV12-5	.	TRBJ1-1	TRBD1	CASGSDLDRGRSAFF	TGTGCTAGTGGTTCGGACCTGGACAGGGGGCGTAGCGCTTTCTTT
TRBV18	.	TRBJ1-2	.	CASSPLDSLYGYTF	TGTGCCAGCTCACCCCTGGACAGCCTCTATGGCTACACCTTC
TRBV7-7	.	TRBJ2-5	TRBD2	CASSPGRVQETQYF	TGTGCCAGCAGCCCTGGGAGGGTACAAGAGACCCAGTACTTC
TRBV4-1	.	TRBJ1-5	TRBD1	CASSREGTGANQPQHF	TGCGCCAGCAGCCGAGAGGGCACAGGGGCAAATCAGCCCCAGCATTTT
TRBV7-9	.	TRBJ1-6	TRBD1	CASSGQERNSPLHF	TGTGCCAGCAGCGGACAGGAACGGAATTCACCCCTCCACTTT
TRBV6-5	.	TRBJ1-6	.	CASSYLSYNSPLHF	TGTGCCAGCAGTTACCTCTCCTATAATTCACCCCTCCACTTT
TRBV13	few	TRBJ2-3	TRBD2	CASSQRGGSRDTQYF	TGTGCCAGCAGCCAACGGGGGGGCTCGAGAGATACGCAGTATTTT
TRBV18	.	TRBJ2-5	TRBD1	CASSPLTLGQGAETQYF	TGTGCCAGCTCACCACTGACCTTAGGACAGGGGGCGGAGACCCAGTACTTC
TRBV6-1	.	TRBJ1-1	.	CASRVEGRSNTEAFF	TGTGCCAGCAGAGTCGAGGGCCGTTCGAACACTGAAGCTTTCTTT
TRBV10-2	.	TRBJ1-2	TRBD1	CASSESKPGGWSYGYTF	TGCGCCAGCAGTGAGTCGAAACCAGGGGGCTGGAGCTATGGCTACACCTTC
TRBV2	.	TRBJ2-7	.	CASSEFDYGTYEQYF	TGTGCCAGCAGTGAATTTGACTACGGGACCTACGAGCAGTACTTC
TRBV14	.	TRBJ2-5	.	CASSQAPTGNRETQYF	TGTGCCAGCAGCCAAGCCCCCACAGGGAACCGAGAGACCCAGTACTTC
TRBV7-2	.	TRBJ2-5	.	CASSQYQETQYF	TGTGCCAGCAGCCAGTACCAAGAGACCCAGTACTTC
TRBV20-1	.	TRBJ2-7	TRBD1	CSARTQGNENF	TGCAGTGCTAGAACACAGGGGAACGAAAACTTC
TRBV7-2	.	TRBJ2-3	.	CASSLQGGWGTDTQYF	TGTGCCAGCAGCCTCCAGGGGGGTTGGGGCACAGATACGCAGTATTTT
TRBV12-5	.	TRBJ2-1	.	CASGFGDSENEQFF	TGTGCTAGTGGTTTCGGGGACTCCGAAAATGAGCAGTTCTTC
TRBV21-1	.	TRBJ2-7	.	CASSPFPCEQYF	TGTGCCAGCAGCCCTTTTCCCTGCGAGCAGTACTTC
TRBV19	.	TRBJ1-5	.	CASSIRGNQPQHF	TGTGCCAGTAGTATTAGGGGAAATCAGCCCCAGCATTTT
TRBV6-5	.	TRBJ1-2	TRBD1	CASSYGAQGAYGYTF	TGTGCCAGCAGTTATGGGGCCCAGGGGGCGTACGGCTACACCTTC
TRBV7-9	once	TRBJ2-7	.	CASGRTESNEQYF	TGTGCCAGCGGACGGACAGAGTCGAACGAGCAGTACTTC
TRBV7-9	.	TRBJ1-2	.	CASSLGEGYYGYTF	TGTGCCAGCAGCTTAGGAGAGGGATACTATGGCTACACCTTC
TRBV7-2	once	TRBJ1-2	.	CASSPWRGEAYGYTF	TGTGCCAGCAGCCCCTGGCGCGGTGAGGCATATGGCTACACCTTC
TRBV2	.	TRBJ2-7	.	CASSEVSPDIQLDEQYF	TGTGCCAGCAGTGAAGTATCCCCGGACATTCAGCTCGACGAGCAGTACTTC
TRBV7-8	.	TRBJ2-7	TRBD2	CASSPGLAGGWGYEQYF	TGTGCCAGCAGCCCCGGACTAGCGGGGGGCTGGGGCTACGAGCAGTACTTC
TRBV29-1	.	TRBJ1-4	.	CSVPDSATNEKLFF	TGCAGCGTCCCAGACAGTGCAACTAATGAAAAACTGTTTTTT
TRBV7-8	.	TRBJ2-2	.	CASSSSGAVGELFF	TGTGCCAGCAGCTCGTCAGGGGCGGTAGGGGAGCTGTTTTTT
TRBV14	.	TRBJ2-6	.	CATRPGSGANVLTF	TGTGCCACCCGTCCCGGTTCTGGGGCCAACGTCCTGACTTTC